This paragraph reports one TCR beta chain. This CDR3 is 15 amino acids long. Germline-derived CDR1 and CDR2 are MNHNY and SVGAGI (reference sequence). The trim removed 4 bases at V and 2 bases at J, leaving 4 bases unmatched. Produced via immunoSEQ multiplex PCR; TCRdb's table is partial and in-frame only. This table holds tens of thousands of clones, approximately 83% found once. This entry belongs to a study of PD-L1 blockade in urothelial cancer. Study-level background: In about 2014 therapy began: atezolizumab 1,200 mg intravenously every 3 weeks. Blood analysis took place 3 weeks (second dose) and 6 weeks after treatment start.

Time point here: pretreatment peripheral blood. Patient disease was locally advanced or metastatic urothelial carcinoma. The chain couples TRBV6-6 to TRBJ2-3; the match to TRBD2 covers 9 bases. Here the sequenced sample was PBMCs, taken around atezolizumab (anti-PD-L1) treatment. The sequence came from a man aged 55 to 70 with urothelial cancer. CDR3 sequence: CASSWRGGYTDTQYF. CDR3 DNA sequence: TGTGCCAGCAGTTGGCGGGGGGGCTACACAGATACGCAGTATTTT.